These 7 T cell receptor beta chains were all obtained from the same sample, sequenced in a study of T-cell memory formation after mild COVID-19. TCRdb fed the 5' RACE reads into MiXCR, producing one record per CDR3 protein. In the table there are about 100,000 distinct CDR3 sequences, around 10% of which are singletons. The sequencing sample was made of PBMCs or a T cell subset sorted from them (not recorded which). The receptors originated from a man between 18 and 35 years old who had mild COVID-19 (a few samples of this study predate the infection). Cell type and time point are not known.

The rearrangement links TRBV9 to TRBJ1-1; D is undetermined. This CDR3 contains 13 residues. V was shortened by 0 bases and J by 1 base, with 4 bases between the two germline ends. In germline, CDR1 is SGDLS, CDR2 YYNGEE. CDR3 in amino acids: CASSVETNTEAFF. CDR3 sequence (DNA): TGTGCCAGCAGCGTAGAGACGAACACTGAAGCTTTCTTT.

This clonotype was observed a few times. The CDR3 reads CSVEDLQARGNIQYF. CDR3 nucleotide sequence: TGCAGCGTTGAAGATCTCCAGGCCCGCGGAAACATTCAGTACTTC. This sequence joins TRBV29-1 and TRBJ2-4; D unresolved. Per the germline V gene, CDR1 is SQVTM and CDR2 is ANQGSEA. This CDR3 spans 15 amino acids. V was shortened by 0 bases and J by 6 bases, with 15 bases between the two germline ends.

This clonotype was observed a handful of times. The chain uses TRBV6-2 or TRBV6-3 and TRBJ2-7; the D gene is possibly TRBD2 (5 bases). V lost 6 bases and J lost 6, with 15 bases in between. This CDR3 comprises 13 residues. Germline values: CDR1 MNHEY, CDR2 SVGEGT. The DNA for the CDR3 is TGTGCCAGCAGCCCTCTCCCGGGGAGCGAGCAGTACGTC. This gives the protein CASSPLPGSEQYV.

This clonotype was seen ten or more times. The chain recombines TRBV5-1 with TRBJ2-5, with D unresolved. Trimming removed 0 bases from V and 1 base from J, with 13 bases in between. Germline-derived CDR1 and CDR2 are SGHRS and YFSETQ. The CDR3 sequence is 16 residues long. CDR3 sequence reads: CASSLDVQKTQETQYF. The CDR3 region has the DNA TGCGCCAGCAGCTTGGATGTTCAGAAAACCCAAGAGACCCAGTACTTC.

This clonotype was seen more than once but under ten times. This sequence joins TRBV4-1 and TRBJ2-2, with no clear D. The ends were cut back, 1 base at V and 7 bases at J, with 10 bases in the middle. The CDR3 is 14 amino acids. Germline V gene lookup returns CDR1 MGHRA and CDR2 YSYEKL. The CDR3 protein is CASSQGLDGGELFF. In DNA, the CDR3 is TGCGCCAGCAGCCAAGGGCTTGATGGCGGGGAGCTGTTTTTT.

The chain combines TRBV7-6 with TRBJ2-1, with D perhaps assigned TRBD1 or TRBD2 (5 bases each). V gave up 6 bases and J gave up 4 bases, with 10 bases separating them. The CDR3 runs 13 residues. Germline loops: CDR1 SGHVS, CDR2 FNYEAQ. The CDR3 sequence is CASRTGTYNEQFF. CDR3 sequence (DNA): TGTGCCAGCAGGACGGGGACGTACAATGAGCAGTTCTTC.

Only a few counts were recorded for this clonotype. This chain links TRBV24-1 with TRBJ1-5, with 7 bases matching TRBD1. The V gene's germline CDR1 is KGHDR and CDR2 SFDVKD. There are 16 residues in the CDR3. V gave up 8 bases and J gave up 1 base; unmatched junction bases: 10. The CDR3 loop is CATNKTGTRSNQPQHF. The DNA of the CDR3 is TGTGCCACCAATAAGACAGGGACTAGGAGCAATCAGCCCCAGCATTTT.